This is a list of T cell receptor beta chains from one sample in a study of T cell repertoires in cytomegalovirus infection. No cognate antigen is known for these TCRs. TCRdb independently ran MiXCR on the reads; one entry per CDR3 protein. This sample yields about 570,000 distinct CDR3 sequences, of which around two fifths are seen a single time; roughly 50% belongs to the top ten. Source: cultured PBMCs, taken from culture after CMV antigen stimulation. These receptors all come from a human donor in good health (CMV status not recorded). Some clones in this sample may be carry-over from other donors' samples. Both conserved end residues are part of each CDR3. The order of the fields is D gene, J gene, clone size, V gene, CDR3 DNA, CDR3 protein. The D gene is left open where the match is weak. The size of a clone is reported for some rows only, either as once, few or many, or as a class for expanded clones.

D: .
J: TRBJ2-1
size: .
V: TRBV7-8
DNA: TGTGCCAGCACTGACAGTTACAATGAGCAGTTCTTC
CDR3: CASTDSYNEQFF

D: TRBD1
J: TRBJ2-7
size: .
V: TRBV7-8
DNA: TGTGCCAGCAGCCCCCGGGACAGGGGGCAATACGAGCAGTACTTC
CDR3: CASSPRDRGQYEQYF

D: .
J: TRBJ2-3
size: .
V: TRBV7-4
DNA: TGTGCCAGCAGCTTAGTAGGCGGGGACACAACAGATACGCAGTATTTT
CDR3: CASSLVGGDTTDTQYF

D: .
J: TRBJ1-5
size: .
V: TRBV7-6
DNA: TGTGCCAGCAGCTATAGATTGCATCAGCCCCAGCATTTT
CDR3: CASSYRLHQPQHF

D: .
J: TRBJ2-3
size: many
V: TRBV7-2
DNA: TGTGCCAGCAGCTTTGGCCTAGCAGGCACAGATACGCAGTATTTT
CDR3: CASSFGLAGTDTQYF

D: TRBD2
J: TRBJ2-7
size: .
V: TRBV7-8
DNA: TGTGCCAGCAGCTTAGCTTGGACTAGCGGTTTCTACGAGCAGTACTTC
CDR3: CASSLAWTSGFYEQYF

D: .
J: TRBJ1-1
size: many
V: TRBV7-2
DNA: TGTGCCAGCAGCTTAGGCCGATGGAGGGACGGGAACACTGAAGCTTTCTTT
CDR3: CASSLGRWRDGNTEAFF

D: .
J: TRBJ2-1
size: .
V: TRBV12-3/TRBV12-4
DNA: TGTGCCAGCAGTTTAGCTACCACCTGGGAGCAGTTCTTC
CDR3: CASSLATTWEQFF

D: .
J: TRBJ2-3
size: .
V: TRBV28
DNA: TGTGCCAGCCGGGCCCCCACAGATACGCAGTATTTT
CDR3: CASRAPTDTQYF

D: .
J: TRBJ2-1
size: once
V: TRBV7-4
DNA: TGTGCCAGCAGCCCCCTAATTGAGCAGTTCTTC
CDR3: CASSPLIEQFF

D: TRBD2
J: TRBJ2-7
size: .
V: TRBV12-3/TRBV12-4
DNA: TGTGCCAGCAGTGGTAGAGGGACTAGCGGATTGCAGTACTTC
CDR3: CASSGRGTSGLQYF

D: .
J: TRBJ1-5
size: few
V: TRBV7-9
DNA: TGTGCCAGCAGCCGAGGACCGAACAATCAGCCCCAGCATTTT
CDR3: CASSRGPNNQPQHF

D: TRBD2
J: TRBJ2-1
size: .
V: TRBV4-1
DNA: TGCGCCAGCAGGGGGGAGGGAGTGCTTCGTGAGCAGTTCTTC
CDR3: CASRGEGVLREQFF

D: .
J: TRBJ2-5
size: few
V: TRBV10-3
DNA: TGTGCCACCGGCAAGGGGGAGACCCAGTACTTC
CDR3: CATGKGETQYF

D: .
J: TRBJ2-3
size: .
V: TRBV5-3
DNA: TGTGCCAGCAGCTTGGCATTAGGGGGTCGGGGTGGCACAGATACGCAGTATTTT
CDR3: CASSLALGGRGGTDTQYF

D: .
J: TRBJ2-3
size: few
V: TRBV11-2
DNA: TGTGCCAGCAGCGCGGGTAGGACGCAGTATTTT
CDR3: CASSAGRTQYF

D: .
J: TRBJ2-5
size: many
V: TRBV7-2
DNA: TGTGCCAGCATCCGAGGGAGCGCCCAAGAGACCCAGTACTTC
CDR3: CASIRGSAQETQYF

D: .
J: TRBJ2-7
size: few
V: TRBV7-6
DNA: TGTGCCAGCAGCTTGGTAGCTCAAACCTACGAGCAGTACTTC
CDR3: CASSLVAQTYEQYF

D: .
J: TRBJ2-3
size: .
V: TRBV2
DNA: TGTGCCAGCAGGCCTGGACTGAGCACAGATACGCAGTATTTT
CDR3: CASRPGLSTDTQYF

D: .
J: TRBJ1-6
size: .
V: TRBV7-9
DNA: TGTGCCAGCAGCTTAGCGGGAACTCGAAATTCACCCCTCCACTTT
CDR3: CASSLAGTRNSPLHF

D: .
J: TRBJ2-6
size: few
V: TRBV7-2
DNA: TGTGCCAGCAGCTTGGAGGGGGCCAACGTCCTGACTTTC
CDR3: CASSLEGANVLTF

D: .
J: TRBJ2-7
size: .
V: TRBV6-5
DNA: TGTGCCAGCAGATCCGGGACGAAGGCCTACGAGCAGTACTTC
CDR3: CASRSGTKAYEQYF

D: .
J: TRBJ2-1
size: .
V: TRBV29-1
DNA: TGCAGCGTTGGGGCGGCGTCTCGCTCCTACAATGAGCAGTTCTTC
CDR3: CSVGAASRSYNEQFF

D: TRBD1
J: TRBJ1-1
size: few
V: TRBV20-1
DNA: TGCAGTGCTAGGGGACAGGGGAAAACTGAAGCTTTCTTT
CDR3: CSARGQGKTEAFF

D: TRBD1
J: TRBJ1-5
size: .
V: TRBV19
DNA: TGTGCCAGTGTCGTTGGGACAGCCAGAGGGCCCCAGCATTTT
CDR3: CASVVGTARGPQHF

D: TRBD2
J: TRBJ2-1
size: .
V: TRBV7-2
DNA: TGTGCCAGCAGCCAGAACGGCGGGGGTGAGCAGTTCTTC
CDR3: CASSQNGGGEQFF

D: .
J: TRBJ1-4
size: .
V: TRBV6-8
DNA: TGTGCCAGCAATCCTGCGACAGCAACTAATGAAAAACTGTTTTTT
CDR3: CASNPATATNEKLFF

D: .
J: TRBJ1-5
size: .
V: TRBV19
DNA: TGTGCCAGTAGTAACGCAGGGAATCAGCCCCAGCATTTT
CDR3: CASSNAGNQPQHF

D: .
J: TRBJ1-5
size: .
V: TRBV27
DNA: TGTGCCAGCAGCAACTCCGCGACCGTCACCCAGCCCCAGCATTTT
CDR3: CASSNSATVTQPQHF

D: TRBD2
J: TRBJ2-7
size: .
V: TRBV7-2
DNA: TGTGCCAGCAGCTTGACTAGCGGGAGGGGCACCTACGAGCAGTACTTC
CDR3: CASSLTSGRGTYEQYF

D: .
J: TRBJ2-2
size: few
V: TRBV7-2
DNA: TGTGCCAGCAGCTTGGACCAAAATACCGGGGAGCTGTTTTTT
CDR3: CASSLDQNTGELFF

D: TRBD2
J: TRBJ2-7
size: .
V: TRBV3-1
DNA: TGTGCCAGCAGCCTTGCTGGGGGGGGATTCTACGAGCAGTACTTC
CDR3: CASSLAGGGFYEQYF

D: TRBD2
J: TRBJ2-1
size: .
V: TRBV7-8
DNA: TGTGCCAGCAGCTTGGGACTAGCCCTCGATGAGCAGTTCTTC
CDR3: CASSLGLALDEQFF

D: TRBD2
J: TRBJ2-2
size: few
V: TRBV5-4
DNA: TGTGCCAGCAGCTCCGGGACTAGCTTTATGAACACCGGGGAGCTGTTTTTT
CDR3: CASSSGTSFMNTGELFF

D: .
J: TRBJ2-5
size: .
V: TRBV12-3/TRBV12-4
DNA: TGTGCCAGCTCGGTCATCTGGGGACAAGAGACCCAGTACTTC
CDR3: CASSVIWGQETQYF

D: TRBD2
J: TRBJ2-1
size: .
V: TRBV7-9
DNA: TGTGCCAGCAGCCGGGGACTAGCGGGAGTCAAGTTCTTC
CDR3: CASSRGLAGVKFF

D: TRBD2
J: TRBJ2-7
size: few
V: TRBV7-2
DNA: TGTGCCAGCAGCTTACGTCTAGCGGCCCACGAGCAGTACTTC
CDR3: CASSLRLAAHEQYF

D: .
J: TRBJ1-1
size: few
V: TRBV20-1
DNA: TGCAGTGCTAGTAAGGCCGGAACTGAAGCTTTCTTT
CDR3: CSASKAGTEAFF

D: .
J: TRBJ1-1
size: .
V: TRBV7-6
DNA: TGTGCCAGCAGCTTAGGCGTAGAACTTTACACTGAAGCTTTCTTT
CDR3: CASSLGVELYTEAFF

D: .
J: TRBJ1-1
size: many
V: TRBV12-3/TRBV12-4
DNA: TGTGCCAGCAGCTTTTCCCTGAACACTGAAGCTTTCTTT
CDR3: CASSFSLNTEAFF

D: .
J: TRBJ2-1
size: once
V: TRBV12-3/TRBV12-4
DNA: TGTGCCAGCAGTTCTTGGCCGGATGAGCAGTTCTTC
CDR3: CASSSWPDEQFF

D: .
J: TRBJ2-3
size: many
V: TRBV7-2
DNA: TGTGCCAGCAGCTTATCCAGAGATACGCAGTATTTT
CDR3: CASSLSRDTQYF

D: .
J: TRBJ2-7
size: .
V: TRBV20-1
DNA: TGCAGTGCTAGGGGGACCCGATCGGGACGTCCCTTTGGCGAGCAGTACTTC
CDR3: CSARGTRSGRPFGEQYF

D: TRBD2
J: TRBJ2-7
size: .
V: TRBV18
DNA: TGTGCCAGCTCACCGACTAGCGATGGCGAGCAGTACTTC
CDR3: CASSPTSDGEQYF

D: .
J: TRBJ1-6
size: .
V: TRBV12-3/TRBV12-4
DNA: TGTGTCAGCAGTTTCAGTTATAATTCACCCCTCCACTTT
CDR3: CVSSFSYNSPLHF

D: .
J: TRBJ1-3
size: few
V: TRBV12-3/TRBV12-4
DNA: TGTGCCAGCAGTCTCGCCCTGTTAGGCTCTGGAAACACCATATATTTT
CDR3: CASSLALLGSGNTIYF

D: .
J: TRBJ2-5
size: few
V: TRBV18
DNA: TGTGCCAGCTCACAGGAACAGCACCAAGAGACCCAGTACTTC
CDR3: CASSQEQHQETQYF

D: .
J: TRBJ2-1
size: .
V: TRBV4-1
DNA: TGCGCCAGCAGCATGACTAGCAATGAGCAGTTCTTC
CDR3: CASSMTSNEQFF